The 29 T cell receptor beta chains reported below all come from one sample, sequenced in a study of radiotherapy plus CTLA-4 blockade in lung cancer. Sequencing was performed with immunoSEQ multiplex PCR; in TCRdb, only in-frame clones are kept and a portion is missing. The sample holds 30,000 or so clones, around 70% seen once. Source: peripheral blood, taken from a patient treated with radiotherapy plus ipilimumab. The receptors come from a human donor with non-small cell lung cancer whose response to radiotherapy plus ipilimumab could not be evaluated.

The V gene is TRBV5-1, the J gene TRBJ1-4; 9 nucleotides match TRBD1. From germline, CDR1 is SGHRS and CDR2 YFSETQ. The ends lost 2 bases at V and 3 bases at J; junction bases unmatched: 5. The CDR3 totals 16 residues. DNA for the CDR3: TGCGCCAGCAGCTTACAGGGGGCAGGAGCTAATGAAAAACTGTTTTTT. The encoded protein is CASSLQGAGANEKLFF. The whole variable domain, filled in from reference TRBV5-1 and TRBJ1-4, reads KAGVTQTPRYLIKTRGQQVTLSCSPISGHRSVSWYQQTPGQGLQFLFEYFSETQRNKGNFPGRFSGRQFSNSRSEMNVSTLELGDSALYLCASSLQGAGANEKLFFGSGTQLSVL.

This clone was seen once. The V and J genes are TRBV5-6 and TRBJ2-1, with 14 bases aligning to TRBD2. The CDR3 has 17 residues. Germline V lookup: CDR1 SGHDT, CDR2 YYEEEE. The trim removed 4 bases at V and 5 bases at J, leaving 8 bases unmatched. The chain's CDR3 is CASSLYRGLAGDNEQFF. The CDR3 DNA reads TGTGCCAGCAGCCTATATAGGGGACTAGCGGGAGACAATGAGCAGTTCTTC.

The chain combines TRBV7-6 with TRBJ2-5, with a weak D call TRBD1 (5 bases). This CDR3 has 14 residues. Germline assignment: CDR1 SGHVS and CDR2 FNYEAQ. Trimming took off 1 base at V and 5 bases at J, with 11 bases between the two ends. In nucleotides, the CDR3 is TGTGCCAGCAGCTTAGGTGGGGCGCGGGAGACCCAGTACTTC. Its translation: CASSLGGARETQYF. The variable domain in full, with the rest retrieved from reference TRBV7-6 and TRBJ2-5, is GAGVSQSPRYKVTKRGQDVALRCDPISGHVSLYWYRQALGQGPEFLTYFNYEAQQDKSGLPNDRFSAERPEGSISTLTIQRTEQRDSAMYRCASSLGGARETQYFGPGTRLLVL.

The J gene is TRBJ2-5, the V gene TRBV5-1, with D perhaps TRBD2 (5 bases). Germline loops: CDR1 SGHRS, CDR2 YFSETQ. This CDR3 region has 14 residues. The ends were cut back, 0 bases at V and 9 bases at J, with 15 bases in the middle. The DNA for the CDR3 is TGCGCCAGCAGCTTGGACCCGGGATTGGCGTCCCAGTACTTC. It codes for CASSLDPGLASQYF.

The V and J genes are TRBV27 and TRBJ2-3; TRBD1 is a possible D gene (5 bases). The CDR3 is 14 residues long. V gave up 6 bases and J gave up 6 bases, with 16 bases separating them. Germline V lookup: CDR1 MNHEY, CDR2 SMNVEV (reference sequence). The CDR3 here is CASSLWQGSDTQYF. CDR3 coding DNA: TGTGCCAGCAGCCTTTGGCAGGGCAGTGATACGCAGTATTTT.

CDR3: CASSTDRGNTEAFF. CDR3 DNA: TGCGCCAGCAGCACCGACAGGGGGAACACTGAAGCTTTCTTT. V and J are TRBV5-1 and TRBJ1-1, with 8 bases lining up with TRBD1. Unmatched junction bases numbered 3, after V lost 4 bases and J lost 1 base. This CDR3 has 14 residues. Germline V gene data show CDR1 as SGHRS and CDR2 as YFSETQ.

The chain couples TRBV5-1 to TRBJ2-5; TRBD1 is a possible D gene (5 bases). This CDR3 is 15 amino acids long. CDR1 and CDR2 (germline): SGHRS, YFSETQ. V was clipped by 0 bases and J by 4 bases, with 13 bases between them. The CDR3 sequence: CASSLALQGGETQYF. Written as DNA, the CDR3 is TGCGCCAGCAGCTTGGCCCTTCAGGGTGGAGAGACCCAGTACTTC.

The chain employs TRBV28 and TRBJ2-1, with 9 bases fitting TRBD1. Trimming removed 6 bases from V and 10 bases from J; junction bases left unmatched: 10. CDR3 length: 14 residues. Germline CDR1 reads MDHEN; CDR2 reads SYDVKM. The CDR3, as DNA: TGTGCCAGCAGGGGGGGACAGGGTTCCCGGGAGCAGTTCTTC. Its protein product is CASRGGQGSREQFF.

The sample holds a few counts of this clone. The V and J genes are TRBV30 and TRBJ1-1; 7 positions match TRBD1. The CDR3 sequence is 15 residues long. Germline V CDR1 and CDR2: GTSNPN, SVGIG (reference sequence). The V and J ends lost 4 bases and 3 bases, in that order; junction bases with no gene match: 11. CDR3 DNA: TGTGCCTGGACAGGGGGGATTGCTGGAGACACTGAAGCTTTCTTT. Its protein product is CAWTGGIAGDTEAFF.

The CDR3 here is CASSVGGLAGTGELFF. In DNA form, the CDR3 reads TGTGCCAGCAGCGTGGGGGGTCTAGCGGGCACCGGGGAGCTGTTTTTT. V usage is TRBV9 and J usage is TRBJ2-2, with 8 bases lining up with TRBD2. Germline trimming cut 2 bases from V and 4 bases from J; bases unmatched to any gene: 7. CDR1 and CDR2 (germline): SGDLS, YYNGEE. The CDR3 sequence is 16 residues long.

The sample holds one count of this clone. The chain couples TRBV2 to TRBJ2-2, with 7 bases lining up with TRBD1. The trim removed 7 bases at V and 6 bases at J, leaving 2 bases unmatched. Germline V gene lookup returns CDR1 SNHLY and CDR2 FYNNEI. CDR3 size: 12 residues. The CDR3 bases are TGTGCCAGCAATGACAGGGCCGGGGAGCTGTTTTTT. Protein sequence: CASNDRAGELFF.

The chain uses TRBV5-1 and TRBJ2-2; 11 bases line up with TRBD2. V lost 2 bases, J lost 4 bases, and 13 bases stayed unmatched. The CDR3 has 19 residues. The germline CDR1 and CDR2 sequences are SGHRS and YFSETQ. The CDR3: CASSFFPTSGMVGTGELFF. CDR3 DNA sequence: TGCGCCAGCAGCTTTTTCCCGACTAGCGGGATGGTGGGCACCGGGGAGCTGTTTTTT.

This clone ranks as medium-sized. The rearrangement links TRBV12-5 to TRBJ1-1; D might be TRBD1 (6 bases). The CDR3 covers 16 residues. Trimming took off 4 bases at V and 4 bases at J, with 19 bases between the two ends. The V gene's germline CDR1 is LGHNT and CDR2 FRNRAP. The CDR3, as DNA: TGTGCTAGTGGTTCAATCCTGGGGACAACCCCCACTGAAGCTTTCTTT. This encodes CASGSILGTTPTEAFF.

The chain recombines TRBV6-1 with TRBJ2-3; D is undetermined. Trimming took off 3 bases at V and 4 bases at J, with 8 bases between the two ends. This CDR3 is built from 13 residues. CDR1 and CDR2 (germline): MNHNS, SASEGT. CDR3 residues: CASSDRAADTQYF. CDR3 bases: TGTGCCAGCAGTGACCGTGCGGCAGATACGCAGTATTTT.

The chain carries TRBV9 and TRBJ2-7, with D tentatively TRBD2 (5 bases). Trimming took off 0 bases at V and 3 bases at J, with 13 bases between the two ends. The CDR3 length is 15 residues. CDR1 and CDR2 from the germline V gene are SGDLS and YYNGEE. The CDR3 region is CASSVGSRAHYEQYF. The CDR3, as DNA: TGTGCCAGCAGCGTAGGCTCGCGGGCCCACTACGAGCAGTACTTC.

This clone was recorded a few times. V usage is TRBV7-2 and J usage is TRBJ2-7; D perhaps matches TRBD2 (6 bases). Deletions cut 5 bases from V and 0 bases from J, with 17 bases between. The CDR3 is made up of 16 amino acids. Per the germline V gene, CDR1 is SGHTA and CDR2 is FQGNSA. The CDR3 spells CASSARSGLSSYEQYF. DNA for the CDR3: TGTGCCAGCAGCGCCAGAAGCGGGTTAAGCTCCTACGAGCAGTACTTC.

This sequence joins TRBV28 and TRBJ1-5; 9 bases are a match to TRBD1. This CDR3 region has 15 residues. Germline loops: CDR1 MDHEN, CDR2 SYDVKM. V shed 5 bases, J shed 6 bases, and the junction held 8 bases outside the gene matches. The CDR3 DNA reads TGTGCCAGCAGTATGTTAGGACAGGGGATTCAGCCCCAGCATTTT. It yields the protein CASSMLGQGIQPQHF. The whole variable domain, remainder taken from reference TRBV28 and TRBJ1-5, is DVKVTQSSRYLVKRTGEKVFLECVQDMDHENMFWYRQDPGLGLRLIYFSYDVKMKEKGDIPEGYSVSREKKERFSLILESASTNQTSMYLCASSMLGQGIQPQHFGDGTRLSIL.

This chain links TRBV19 with TRBJ1-2; D is possibly TRBD1 (6 bases). Germline-derived CDR1 and CDR2 are LNHDA and SQIVND (reference sequence). The CDR3 runs to 13 residues. V shed 1 base and J shed 3 bases, with 6 bases lying between them. CDR3 residues: CASSIGTDYGYTF. The CDR3 coding sequence is TGTGCCAGTAGTATAGGGACAGACTATGGCTACACCTTC. Full variable domain (rest looked up from reference TRBV19 and TRBJ1-2): DGGITQSPKYLFRKEGQNVTLSCEQNLNHDAMYWYRQDPGQGLRLIYYSQIVNDFQKGDIAEGYSVSREKKESFPLTVTSAQKNPTAFYLCASSIGTDYGYTFGSGTRLTVV.

This clone was seen a few times. This chain joins TRBV18 and TRBJ1-4; TRBD1 is a possible D gene (6 bases). This CDR3 region has 14 residues. CDR1 and CDR2 from the germline V gene are KGHSH and LQKENI. The V end was cut by 2 bases, the J end by 8 bases, with 12 bases between. The CDR3 DNA reads TGTGCCAGCTCACCAACGGGGGGCGGCGAAAAACTGTTTTTT. It translates to CASSPTGGGEKLFF.

The gene calls are TRBV6-5 and TRBJ2-7, with D possibly TRBD2 on 5 matching bases. The V gene lost 5 bases and the J gene lost 1 base, with 12 bases spanning the gap. Germline V gene sequence: CDR1 MNHEY, CDR2 SVGAGI. The CDR3 is 14 residues long. CDR3 amino acids: CASSPHGKSYEQYF. The CDR3 DNA follows: TGTGCCAGCAGTCCCCACGGGAAATCCTACGAGCAGTACTTC.

The genes are TRBV4-2 and TRBJ2-3, with 8 bases lining up with TRBD2. The CDR3 extends over 17 amino acids. V gave up 0 bases and J gave up 3 bases; unmatched junction bases: 8. Germline V lookup: CDR1 LGHNA, CDR2 YNFKEQ. The CDR3 loop is CASSQEFGLAGTDTQYF. The CDR3 region has the DNA TGTGCCAGCAGCCAAGAGTTCGGTCTAGCGGGTACAGATACGCAGTATTTT.

This clone has just a few counts. This rearrangement joins TRBV11-2 to TRBJ2-1; TRBD1 is a possible D gene (5 bases). The CDR3 loop spans 15 amino acids. Looked up from germline, CDR1 is SGHAT and CDR2 is FQNNGV. Between the trimmed V and J ends, which lost 5 bases and 2 bases, there was a span of 13 bases. The DNA of the CDR3 is TGTGCCAGCAGCCGCCAGGGAACCCCCTACAATGAGCAGTTCTTC. It is translated as CASSRQGTPYNEQFF. Drawing the rest from reference TRBV11-2 and TRBJ2-1, the complete variable domain is EAGVAQSPRYKIIEKRQSVAFWCNPISGHATLYWYQQILGQGPKLLIQFQNNGVVDDSQLPKDRFSAERLKGVDSTLKIQPAKLEDSAVYLCASSRQGTPYNEQFFGPGTRLTVL.

The rearrangement links TRBV6-5 to TRBJ2-7, with TRBD2 as a possible D gene (5 bases). The V end lost 6 bases, the J end lost 3 bases, and 9 bases lay between the germline ends. This CDR3 is built from 12 residues. Germline V lookup: CDR1 MNHEY, CDR2 SVGAGI. This CDR3 is CASRTNNYEQYF. The CDR3 DNA reads TGTGCCAGCAGGACTAACAACTACGAGCAGTACTTC.

This clone was seen only a few times. The chain links TRBV27 to TRBJ2-3; 8 nucleotides match TRBD2. This CDR3 has 15 residues. The germline V gene has CDR1 MNHEY and CDR2 SMNVEV (reference sequence). V lost 7 bases, J lost 4 bases, and 10 bases stayed unmatched. The CDR3 is CASTRSGSWADTQYF. The CDR3 nucleotides are TGTGCCAGCACTAGGAGCGGGAGTTGGGCAGATACGCAGTATTTT.

This clone showed up just once. The same CDR3 arises from other DNA sequences in this sample as well. The V and J genes are TRBV5-1 and TRBJ1-1, with 7 nucleotides matching TRBD1. The V segment lost 4 bases and the J segment 6 bases; nucleotides outside the gene matches: 6. Germline V gene lookup returns CDR1 SGHRS and CDR2 YFSETQ. CDR3 length: 13 residues. The CDR3 sequence: CASSAGTASEAFF. CDR3 sequence (DNA): TGCGCCAGCAGCGCAGGGACAGCATCTGAAGCTTTCTTT.

The chain combines TRBV14 with TRBJ2-5; D is undetermined. The CDR3 sequence is 14 residues long. Trimming took off 1 base at V and 2 bases at J, with 8 bases between the two ends. Germline-derived CDR1 and CDR2 are SGHDN and FVKESK. In nucleotides, the CDR3 is TGTGCCAGCAGCCAAGGGTACGGGCAAGAGACCCAGTACTTC. Residues: CASSQGYGQETQYF. Variable domain in full (rest from reference TRBV14 and TRBJ2-5): EAGVTQFPSHSVIEKGQTVTLRCDPISGHDNLYWYRRVMGKEIKFLLHFVKESKQDESGMPNNRFLAERTGGTYSTLKVQPAELEDSGVYFCASSQGYGQETQYFGPGTRLLVL.

The chain employs TRBV4-2 and TRBJ2-7; 12 bases are a match to TRBD2. CDR1 is LGHNA and CDR2 is YNFKEQ in the germline V gene. Trimming removed 5 bases from V and 2 bases from J; junction bases left unmatched: 7. CDR3 length: 16 amino acids. CDR3 protein: CASSLSSGRVPYEQYF. The CDR3, as DNA: TGTGCCAGCAGCTTATCTAGCGGGAGGGTACCCTACGAGCAGTACTTC.

The chain uses TRBV5-4 and TRBJ2-1; D remains ambiguous. Looked up from germline, CDR1 is SGHNT and CDR2 is YYREEE (reference sequence). Trimming stripped 2 bases from V and 5 bases from J, with 5 bases between. The CDR3 has 12 amino acids. The CDR3 sequence: CASSFVNNEQFF. CDR3 DNA sequence: TGTGCCAGCAGCTTTGTAAACAATGAGCAGTTCTTC.

The V and J genes are TRBV2 and TRBJ1-5; tentative D call: TRBD1 (6 bases). The V gene lost 2 bases and the J gene lost 0 bases, with 11 bases spanning the gap. CDR1 is SNHLY and CDR2 is FYNNEI in the germline V gene. This CDR3 contains 16 residues. Written as DNA, the CDR3 is TGTGCCAGCAGTGAACAAGGACAGAATAGCAATCAGCCCCAGCATTTT. It codes for CASSEQGQNSNQPQHF.